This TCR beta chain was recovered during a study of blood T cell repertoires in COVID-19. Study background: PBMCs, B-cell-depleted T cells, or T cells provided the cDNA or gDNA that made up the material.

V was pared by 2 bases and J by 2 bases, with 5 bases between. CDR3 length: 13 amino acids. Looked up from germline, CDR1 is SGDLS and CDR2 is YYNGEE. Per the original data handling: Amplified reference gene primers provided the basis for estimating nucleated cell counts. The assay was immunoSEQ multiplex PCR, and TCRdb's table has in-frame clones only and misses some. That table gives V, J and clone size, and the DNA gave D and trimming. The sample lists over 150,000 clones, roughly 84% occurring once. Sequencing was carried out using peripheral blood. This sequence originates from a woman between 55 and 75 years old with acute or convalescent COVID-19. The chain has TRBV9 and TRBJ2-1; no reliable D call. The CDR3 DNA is TGTGCCAGCAGCGTCTACGCCTACAATGAGCAGTTCTTC. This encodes CASSVYAYNEQFF.